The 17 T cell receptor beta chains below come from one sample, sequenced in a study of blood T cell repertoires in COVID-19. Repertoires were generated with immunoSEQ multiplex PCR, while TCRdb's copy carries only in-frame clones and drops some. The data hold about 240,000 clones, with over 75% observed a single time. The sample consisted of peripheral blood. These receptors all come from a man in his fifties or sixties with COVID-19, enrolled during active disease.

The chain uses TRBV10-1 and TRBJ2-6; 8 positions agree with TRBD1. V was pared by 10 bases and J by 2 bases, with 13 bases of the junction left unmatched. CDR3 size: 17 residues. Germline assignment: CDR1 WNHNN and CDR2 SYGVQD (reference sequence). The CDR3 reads CATFAGTGLPGANVLTF. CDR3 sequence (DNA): TGCGCCACCTTCGCCGGGACAGGTCTCCCTGGGGCCAACGTCCTGACTTTC.

The CDR3 protein is CASSRTSGRNEQFF. CDR3 sequence (DNA): TGTGCCAGCAGTAGGACTAGCGGGAGAAATGAGCAGTTCTTC. The chain couples TRBV6-2 or TRBV6-3 to TRBJ2-1; TRBD2 matches at 13 bases. CDR3 length equals 14 residues. Germline assignment: CDR1 MNHEY and CDR2 SVGEGT. After removal of 5 bases from V and 7 bases from J, the junction contained 2 bases not matched to a gene.

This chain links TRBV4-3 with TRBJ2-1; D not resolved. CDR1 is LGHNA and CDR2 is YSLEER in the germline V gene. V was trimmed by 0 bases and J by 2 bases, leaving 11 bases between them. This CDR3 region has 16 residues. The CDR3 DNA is TGCGCCAGCAGCCAAGAGTTTGTGTATCCCTACAATGAGCAGTTCTTC. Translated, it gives CASSQEFVYPYNEQFF.

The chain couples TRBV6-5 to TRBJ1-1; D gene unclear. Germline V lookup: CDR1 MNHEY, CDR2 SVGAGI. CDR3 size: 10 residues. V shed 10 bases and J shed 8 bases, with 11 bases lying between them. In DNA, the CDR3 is TGTGCCACCATCACCAGAGAAGCTTTCTTT. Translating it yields CATITREAFF.

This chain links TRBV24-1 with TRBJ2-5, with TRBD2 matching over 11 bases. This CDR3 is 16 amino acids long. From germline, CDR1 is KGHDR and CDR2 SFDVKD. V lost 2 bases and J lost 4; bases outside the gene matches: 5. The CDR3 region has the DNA TGTGCCACCAGTGATTCGGGACTAGCGGAGGGAGAGACCCAGTACTTC. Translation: CATSDSGLAEGETQYF.

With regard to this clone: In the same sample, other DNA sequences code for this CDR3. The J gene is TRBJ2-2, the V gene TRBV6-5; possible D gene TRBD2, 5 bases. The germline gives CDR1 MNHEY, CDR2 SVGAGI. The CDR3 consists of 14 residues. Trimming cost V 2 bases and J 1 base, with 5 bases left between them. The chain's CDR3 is CASSYRGNTGELFF. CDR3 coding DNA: TGTGCCAGCAGTTACCGGGGGAACACCGGGGAGCTGTTTTTT.

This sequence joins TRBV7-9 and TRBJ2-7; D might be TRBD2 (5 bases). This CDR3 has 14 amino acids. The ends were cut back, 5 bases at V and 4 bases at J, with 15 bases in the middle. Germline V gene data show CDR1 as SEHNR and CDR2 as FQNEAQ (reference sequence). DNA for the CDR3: TGTGCCAGCAGCCCCGGCACGGGGTGGTACGAGCAGTACTTC. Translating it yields CASSPGTGWYEQYF.

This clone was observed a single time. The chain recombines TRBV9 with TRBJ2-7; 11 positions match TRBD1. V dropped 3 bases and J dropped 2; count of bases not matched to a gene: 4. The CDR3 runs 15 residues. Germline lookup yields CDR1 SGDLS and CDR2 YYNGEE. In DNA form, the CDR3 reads TGTGCCAGCAGCGCCCAGGGACAGGGGGCCTACGAGCAGTACTTC. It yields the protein CASSAQGQGAYEQYF.

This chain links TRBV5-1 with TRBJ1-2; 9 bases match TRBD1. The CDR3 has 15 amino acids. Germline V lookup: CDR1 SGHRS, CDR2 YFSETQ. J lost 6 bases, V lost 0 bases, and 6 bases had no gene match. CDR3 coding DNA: TGCGCCAGCAGCTTGGGGACAGGGGATTCCAATGGCTACACCTTC. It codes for CASSLGTGDSNGYTF.

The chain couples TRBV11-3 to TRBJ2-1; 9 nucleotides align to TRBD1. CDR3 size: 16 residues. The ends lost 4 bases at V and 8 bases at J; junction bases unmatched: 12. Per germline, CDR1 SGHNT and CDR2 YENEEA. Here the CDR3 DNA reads TGTGCCAGCAGCTGGACCCGACAGGGGGAAGGGTATGAGCAGTTCTTC. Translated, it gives CASSWTRQGEGYEQFF. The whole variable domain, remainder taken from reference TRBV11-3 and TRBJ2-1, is EAGVVQSPRYKIIEKKQPVAFWCNPISGHNTLYWYLQNLGQGPELLIRYENEEAVDDSQLPKDRFSAERLKGVDSTLKIQPAELGDSAVYLCASSWTRQGEGYEQFFGPGTRLTVL.

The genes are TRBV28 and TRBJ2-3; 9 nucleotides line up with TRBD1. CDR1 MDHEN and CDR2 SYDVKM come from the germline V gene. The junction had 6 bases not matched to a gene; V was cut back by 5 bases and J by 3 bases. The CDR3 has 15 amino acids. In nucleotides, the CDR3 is TGTGCCAGCAGTGCACAGGGGGCGTGGACAGATACGCAGTATTTT. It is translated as CASSAQGAWTDTQYF.

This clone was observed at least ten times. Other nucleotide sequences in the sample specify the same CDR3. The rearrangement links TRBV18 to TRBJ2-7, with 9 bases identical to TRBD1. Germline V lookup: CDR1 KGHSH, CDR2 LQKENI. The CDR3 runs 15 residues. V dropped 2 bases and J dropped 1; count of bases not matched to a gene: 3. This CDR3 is CASSPGTGLSYEQYF. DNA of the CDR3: TGTGCCAGCTCACCAGGGACAGGGCTATCCTACGAGCAGTACTTC.

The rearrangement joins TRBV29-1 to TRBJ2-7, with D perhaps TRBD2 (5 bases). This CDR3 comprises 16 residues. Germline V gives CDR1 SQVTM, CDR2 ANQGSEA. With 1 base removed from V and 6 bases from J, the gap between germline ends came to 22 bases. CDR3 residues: CSVEGEELGRLGEQYF. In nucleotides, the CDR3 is TGCAGCGTTGAAGGGGAAGAACTAGGCCGCCTGGGCGAGCAGTACTTC.

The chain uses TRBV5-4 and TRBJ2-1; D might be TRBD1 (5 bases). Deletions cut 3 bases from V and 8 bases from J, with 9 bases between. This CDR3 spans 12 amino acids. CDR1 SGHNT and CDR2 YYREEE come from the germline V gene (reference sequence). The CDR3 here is CASSSPRDEQFF. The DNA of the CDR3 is TGTGCCAGCAGCTCCCCCAGGGATGAGCAGTTCTTC.

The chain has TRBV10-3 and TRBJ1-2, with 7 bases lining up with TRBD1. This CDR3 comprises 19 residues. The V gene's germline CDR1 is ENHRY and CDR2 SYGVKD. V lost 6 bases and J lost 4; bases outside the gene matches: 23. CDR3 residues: CAIRTPTTSGQLASYGYTF. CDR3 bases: TGTGCCATCAGGACCCCAACAACGTCGGGACAGTTAGCTTCCTATGGCTACACCTTC.

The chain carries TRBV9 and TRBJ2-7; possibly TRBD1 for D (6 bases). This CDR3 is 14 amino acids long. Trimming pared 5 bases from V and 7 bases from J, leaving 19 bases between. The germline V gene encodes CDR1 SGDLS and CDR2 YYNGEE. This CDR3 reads CASSEQGALGEQYF. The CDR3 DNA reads TGTGCCAGCAGTGAACAGGGAGCCCTTGGGGAGCAGTACTTC.

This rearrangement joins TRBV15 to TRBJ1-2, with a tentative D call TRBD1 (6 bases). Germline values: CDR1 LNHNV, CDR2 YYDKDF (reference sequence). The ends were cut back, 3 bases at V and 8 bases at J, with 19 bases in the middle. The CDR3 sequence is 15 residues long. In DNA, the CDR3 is TGTGCCACCAGCAGGGCGGGGGTCAGGGGCGGCGGCTACACCTTC. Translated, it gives CATSRAGVRGGGYTF.